These T cell receptor beta chains were read from a single sample in a study of technical replicates of blood from several donors. Generated by immunoSEQ multiplex PCR, the TCRdb table keeps only in-frame clones and is missing some. The sample holds roughly 56,000 clones, roughly 95% seen once. The sequenced material came from PBMCs. These TCRs come from a human donor in good health. Some clones in this sample may be carry-over from other donors' samples. Each CDR3 is given with its conserved first and last residue. D genes are given only for firm matches. The listing skips clone size in some rows; elsewhere it reads once, few, many or a size class.

>.|TRBV6-6|TRBJ2-5|TRBD1
TGTGCCAGCAGTTCCTCGGGACAGGGCACGGAGACCCAGTACTTC
CASSSSGQGTETQYF
>.|TRBV4-2|TRBJ1-3|.
TGTGCCAGCAGCCAAAGCATAAGCTCTGGAAACACCATATATTTT
CASSQSISSGNTIYF
>.|TRBV2|TRBJ2-5|.
TGTGCCAGCAAGCTTCTGTTCCAAGAGACCCAGTACTTC
CASKLLFQETQYF
>.|TRBV7-3|TRBJ2-1|.
TGTGCCAGCAGCTTAAGTGGCAGGTACAATGAGCAGTTCTTC
CASSLSGRYNEQFF
>.|TRBV10-3|TRBJ2-3|.
TGTGCCATCAACGCGGAGGGGTACGGAGATACGCAGTATTTT
CAINAEGYGDTQYF
>.|TRBV6-1|TRBJ2-7|.
TGTGCCAGCAGGCTTGAAGCTCCTCACGAGCAGTACTTC
CASRLEAPHEQYF
>.|TRBV4-3|TRBJ1-1|.
TGCGCCAGCAGCCTTCGACAGAATTATCATACTGAAGCTTTCTTT
CASSLRQNYHTEAFF
>.|TRBV5-5|TRBJ2-7|TRBD1
TGTGCCAGCAGCCTCGGACAGGGGGCCTACGAGCAGTACTTC
CASSLGQGAYEQYF
>.|TRBV29-1|TRBJ1-2|.
TGCAGCGTTGAAGTTCAGGATTTTCGGCTTTTTGGCTACACCTTC
CSVEVQDFRLFGYTF
>.|TRBV19|TRBJ2-7|.
TGTGCCAGTAGTAATACCGGGGCCTACGAGCAGTACTTC
CASSNTGAYEQYF
>.|TRBV6-1|TRBJ2-1|TRBD2
TGTGCCAGCACCGGGGACCGGGGGGGTTTTAATCAGCAGTTCTTC
CASTGDRGGFNQQFF
>.|TRBV4-1|TRBJ2-3|.
TGCGCCAGCAGCCTTATTGACAACACAGATACGCAGTATTTT
CASSLIDNTDTQYF
>once|TRBV9|TRBJ1-2|.
TGTGCCAGCAGCGCCAGCGGGGGGTACTATGGCTACACCTTC
CASSASGGYYGYTF
>.|TRBV9|TRBJ1-1|.
TGTGCCAGCAGCCCACGAGGCAGGGATGAAGCTTTCTTT
CASSPRGRDEAFF
>.|TRBV4-3|TRBJ2-7|TRBD1
TGCGCCAGCAGCCAAGAAACCGGGACAGGGTCCTACGAGCAGTACTTC
CASSQETGTGSYEQYF
>.|TRBV27|TRBJ2-7|.
TGTGCCAGCGGACAGACCTACGAGCAGTACTTC
CASGQTYEQYF
>.|TRBV4-1|TRBJ1-5|.
TGCGCCAGCAGCCAAGATCCTGGGAGTAATGGCAATCAGCCCCAGCATTTT
CASSQDPGSNGNQPQHF
>.|TRBV7-2|TRBJ2-7|.
TGTGCCAGCAGCTCCCAACAGGGCGTTATCTACGAGCAGTACTTC
CASSSQQGVIYEQYF
>once|TRBV4-1|TRBJ1-2|.
TGCGCCAGCAGCTCCTTCCTAAGAACGGTAACTAACTATGGCTACACCTTC
CASSSFLRTVTNYGYTF
>.|TRBV11-1|TRBJ2-7|.
TGTGCCAGCAGCTTCCGACGGGGGACCTACGAGCAGTACTTC
CASSFRRGTYEQYF
>.|TRBV7-2|TRBJ1-3|TRBD1
TGTGCCAGCAGCTCACGGACAGGGACAGGGATAAACACCATATATTTT
CASSSRTGTGINTIYF
>.|TRBV11-2|TRBJ2-3|.
TGTGCCAGCAGCTTAGATTGGCGGCAGGAGCGGGTATTT
CASSLDWRQERVF